This entry lists 19 T cell receptor beta chains sequenced from one sample in a study of post-analysis software for immune sequencing data. Presence of unique molecular identifiers characterized the TCR beta cDNA libraries. TCRdb re-called the PCR reads with MiXCR, one entry per CDR3 protein. The repertoire consists of almost 700,000 distinct CDR3 sequences, with roughly three fifths occurring once and the leading ten covering approximately 10%. Study findings and constraints: TRBV5-6, TRBV5-1 and TRBV20-1 belonged to a set of about five TRBV segments that were more frequent in patients than controls.

Antigen specificity for these receptors is unknown. The sample consisted of blood. The receptors originated from a girl aged 2 to 9 with multiple sclerosis.

This clonotype was seen a handful of times. This sequence joins TRBV5-1 and TRBJ2-4; D remains unclear. This CDR3 is built from 13 residues. Germline V gene sequence: CDR1 SGHRS, CDR2 YFSETQ. The V end was cut by 0 bases, the J end by 13 bases, with 14 bases between. The CDR3 is CASSLEHPLEQYF. CDR3 in DNA: TGCGCCAGCAGCTTGGAACACCCGTTAGAGCAGTACTTC.

This chain joins TRBV25-1 and TRBJ1-5, with unresolved D. The CDR3 has 12 amino acids. Trimming removed 6 bases from V and 5 bases from J, with 8 bases in between. Germline CDR1 and CDR2: MGHDK and SYGVNS. DNA for the CDR3: TGTGCCAGCAGAGGGTTGGATCAGCCCCAGCATTTT. It codes for CASRGLDQPQHF.

There are a few counts of this clonotype. The rearrangement joins TRBV6-2 or TRBV6-3 to TRBJ2-3; 10 nucleotides agree with TRBD2. The trim removed 2 bases at V and 1 base at J, leaving 0 bases unmatched. The CDR3 loop spans 15 amino acids. In germline, CDR1 is MNHEY, CDR2 SVGEGT. CDR3 in amino acids: CASSYGLAGTDTQYF. In nucleotides, the CDR3 is TGTGCCAGCAGTTACGGACTAGCGGGCACAGATACGCAGTATTTT.

The chain is built from TRBV5-1 and TRBJ2-3; 13 positions match TRBD2. Unmatched junction bases numbered 6, after V lost 0 bases and J lost 8 bases. Germline assignment: CDR1 SGHRS and CDR2 YFSETQ. The CDR3 spans 16 residues. Here the CDR3 DNA reads TGCGCCAGCAGCTTGGAACCGACTAGCGGGGGGCCTACGCAGTATTTT. Its translation is CASSLEPTSGGPTQYF.

V gene TRBV20-1 combines with J gene TRBJ1-1, with D unclear. Germline CDR1 is DFQATT and CDR2 is SNEGSKA (reference sequence). Trimming stripped 0 bases from V and 8 bases from J, with 13 bases between. The CDR3 sequence is 13 residues long. CDR3 sequence reads: CSARDWAGGEAFF. DNA of the CDR3: TGCAGTGCTAGAGATTGGGCAGGAGGGGAAGCTTTCTTT.

This clonotype turned up a few times. CDR3 coding DNA: TGTGCCAGCAGTTTTTCCCAGGGGAACAATGAGCAGTTCTTC. Translated, it gives CASSFSQGNNEQFF. This chain uses TRBV12-3 or TRBV12-4 with TRBJ2-1, with D tentatively TRBD1 (6 bases). The CDR3 has 14 amino acids. V lost 3 bases to trimming and J lost 5 bases, with 11 bases between them.

The rearrangement uses TRBV9 and TRBJ2-3; D gene uncertain. Between the trimmed V and J ends, which lost 0 bases and 1 base, there was a span of 6 bases. This CDR3 spans 14 amino acids. Per germline, CDR1 SGDLS and CDR2 YYNGEE. CDR3 in DNA: TGTGCCAGCAGCGTAGCCGAAGGCACAGATACGCAGTATTTT. This gives the protein CASSVAEGTDTQYF.

CDR3: CASSSPTGVYEQYF. The CDR3 nucleotides are TGCGCCAGCAGCTCCCCGACAGGGGTCTACGAGCAGTACTTC. V and J are TRBV5-1 and TRBJ2-7; the match to TRBD1 covers 8 bases. Trimming at V came to 3 bases and at J to 3 bases, leaving 5 bases not matched to a gene. The CDR3 is 14 amino acids. Germline assignment: CDR1 SGHRS and CDR2 YFSETQ.

This clonotype was found once. This chain connects TRBV12-5 to TRBJ2-7; D is ambiguous. The CDR3 has 11 residues. Germline V gives CDR1 LGHNT, CDR2 FRNRAP. Trimming left V 7 bases short and J 2 bases short, with 6 bases between. The CDR3 region has the DNA TGTGCTAGTGCGCAGACCTACGAGCAGTACTTC. Encoded protein: CASAQTYEQYF.

The chain recombines TRBV5-8 with TRBJ2-5; D gene unclear. With 2 bases removed from V and 0 bases from J, the gap between germline ends came to 8 bases. The germline CDR1 and CDR2 sequences are SGHTS and YDEGEE. CDR3 size: 14 residues. CDR3 region: CASSFGSYQETQYF. CDR3 in DNA: TGTGCCAGCAGCTTTGGTTCTTACCAAGAGACCCAGTACTTC.

The table lists this clonotype with a few counts. This chain uses TRBV7-2 with TRBJ2-5, with D tentatively TRBD2 (5 bases). The V end lost 5 bases, the J end lost 2 bases, and 12 bases lay between the germline ends. The CDR3 is 14 amino acids. CDR1 and CDR2 from the germline V gene are SGHTA and FQGNSA. Here the CDR3 reads CASSIHGVQETQYF. As DNA, the CDR3 is TGTGCCAGCAGCATCCACGGGGTACAAGAGACCCAGTACTTC.

The V gene is TRBV7-8, the J gene TRBJ1-5, with D uncertain. V was cut by 1 base and J by 0 bases, with 16 bases left in between. The CDR3 contains 18 residues. The germline gives CDR1 SGHVS, CDR2 FQNEAQ. The CDR3 bases are TGTGCCAGCAGCTTAGGGGATAGAGGAGAAGATAGCAATCAGCCCCAGCATTTT. It encodes CASSLGDRGEDSNQPQHF.

This clonotype was detected only a few times. The V and J genes are TRBV7-9 and TRBJ1-2; D is undetermined. V was pared by 1 base and J by 7 bases, with 7 bases between. CDR3 size: 12 residues. Germline loops: CDR1 SEHNR, CDR2 FQNEAQ (reference sequence). The CDR3 nucleotides read TGTGCCAGCAGCTTAGATTCTGGTGGCTACACCTTC. Translated, it gives CASSLDSGGYTF.

The genes are TRBV12-3 or TRBV12-4 and TRBJ2-1, with a possible D match to TRBD2 (5 bases). The CDR3 is 12 amino acids. With 4 bases removed from V and 13 bases from J, the gap between germline ends came to 14 bases. CDR3 sequence (DNA): TGTGCCAGCAGTTCACGTAGCGTAACACAGTTCTTC. This encodes CASSSRSVTQFF.

This rearrangement joins TRBV25-1 to TRBJ2-1; 9 bases line up with TRBD1. CDR1 is MGHDK and CDR2 is SYGVNS in the germline V gene. The CDR3 totals 14 residues. J gave up 4 bases and V 10 bases, and 8 bases lay outside the gene matches. In nucleotides, the CDR3 is TGTGCCACAGGGGGACAGGGACTTTACAATGAGCAGTTCTTC. This gives the protein CATGGQGLYNEQFF.

This clonotype has just one count. No conserved phenylalanine or tryptophan ends this CDR3, so it is likely a read error. The CDR3 bases are TGTGCCAGCAGCGCCGGACAGGGACCGGGGGCCAACGTCCTGACTTGC. This codes for CASSAGQGPGANVLTC. The chain couples TRBV11-1 to TRBJ2-6; 8 nucleotides align to TRBD1. CDR3 length equals 16 residues. V shed 5 bases and J 4 bases; nucleotides not matched to a gene: 7. Looked up from germline, CDR1 is SGHAT and CDR2 is FQDESV (reference sequence).

CDR3 in DNA: TGTGCCTGGAGTAGCCCGGGGGTCATGAACACTGAAGCTTTCTTT. Its translation is CAWSSPGVMNTEAFF. V and J are TRBV30 and TRBJ1-1; D might be TRBD1 (5 bases). V was trimmed by 2 bases and J by 0 bases, leaving 13 bases between them. The CDR3 runs 15 residues. Per the germline V gene, CDR1 is GTSNPN and CDR2 is SVGIG (reference sequence).

The rearrangement joins TRBV20-1 to TRBJ2-3; no clear D. Trimming took 4 bases from V and 0 from J, leaving 8 bases between them. The germline V gene encodes CDR1 DFQATT and CDR2 SNEGSKA (reference sequence). The CDR3 is 13 residues long. The CDR3 sequence: CSAIGSSTDTQYF. The DNA of the CDR3 is TGCAGTGCTATTGGCTCTAGCACAGATACGCAGTATTTT.

Only one count was recorded for this clonotype. The rearrangement joins TRBV19 to TRBJ1-5; D is unclear. Germline-derived CDR1 and CDR2 are LNHDA and SQIVND (reference sequence). Trimming stripped 5 bases from V and 4 bases from J, with 9 bases between. This CDR3 has 13 residues. CDR3 protein: CASSPVPNQPQHF. The DNA for the CDR3 is TGTGCCAGTAGTCCCGTACCGAATCAGCCCCAGCATTTT.